The clone carrying this TCR beta chain was counted only a few times. This entry comes from a study of blood T cell repertoires in COVID-19. Assay used: immunoSEQ multiplex PCR; TCRdb lists only in-frame clones, some missing. The sample carries about 240,000 clones, about 80% recorded once. The germline gives CDR1 LNHDA, CDR2 SQIVND (reference sequence). This CDR3 has 14 amino acids. V lost 3 bases, J lost 8 bases, and 1 base stayed unmatched. The TCR comes from a woman older than 75 with acute or convalescent COVID-19. This rearrangement joins TRBV19 to TRBJ1-6; 10 bases fit TRBD1. The sequenced material came from peripheral blood. The chain's CDR3 is CASSMTGGDSPLHF. DNA of the CDR3: TGTGCCAGTAGTATGACAGGGGGCGATTCACCCCTCCACTTT. The full variable domain, in which reference TRBV19 and TRBJ1-6 provide the parts outside the CDR3, is DGGITQSPKYLFRKEGQNVTLSCEQNLNHDAMYWYRQDPGQGLRLIYYSQIVNDFQKGDIAEGYSVSREKKESFPLTVTSAQKNPTAFYLCASSMTGGDSPLHFGNGTRLTVT.